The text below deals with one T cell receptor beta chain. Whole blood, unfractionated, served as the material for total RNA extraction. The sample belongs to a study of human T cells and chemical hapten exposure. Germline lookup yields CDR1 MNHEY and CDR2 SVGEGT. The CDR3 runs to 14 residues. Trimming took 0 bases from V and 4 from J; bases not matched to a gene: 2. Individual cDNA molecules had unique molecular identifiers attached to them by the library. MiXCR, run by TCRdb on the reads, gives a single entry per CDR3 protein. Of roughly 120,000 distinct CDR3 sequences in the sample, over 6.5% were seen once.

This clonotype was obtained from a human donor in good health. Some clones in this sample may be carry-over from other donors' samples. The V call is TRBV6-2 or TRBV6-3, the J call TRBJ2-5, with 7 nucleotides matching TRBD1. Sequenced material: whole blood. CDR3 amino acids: CASSYSRTGETQYF. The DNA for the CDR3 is TGTGCCAGCAGTTACTCGAGGACAGGAGAGACCCAGTACTTC.